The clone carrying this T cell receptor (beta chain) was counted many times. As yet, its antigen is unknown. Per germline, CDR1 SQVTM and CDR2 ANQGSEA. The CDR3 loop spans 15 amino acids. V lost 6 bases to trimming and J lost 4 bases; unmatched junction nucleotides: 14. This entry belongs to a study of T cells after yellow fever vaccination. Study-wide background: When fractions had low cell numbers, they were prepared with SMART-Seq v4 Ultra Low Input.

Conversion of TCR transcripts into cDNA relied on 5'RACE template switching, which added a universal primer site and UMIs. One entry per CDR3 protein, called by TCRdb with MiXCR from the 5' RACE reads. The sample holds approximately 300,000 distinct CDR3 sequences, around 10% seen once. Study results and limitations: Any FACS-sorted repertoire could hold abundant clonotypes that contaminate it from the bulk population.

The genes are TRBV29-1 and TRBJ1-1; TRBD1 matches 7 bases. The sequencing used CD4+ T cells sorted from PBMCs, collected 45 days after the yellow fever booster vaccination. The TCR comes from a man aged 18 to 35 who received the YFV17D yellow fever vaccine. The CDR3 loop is CSVAQGWGMGTEAFF. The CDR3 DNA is TGCAGCGTCGCACAGGGGTGGGGAATGGGCACTGAAGCTTTCTTT. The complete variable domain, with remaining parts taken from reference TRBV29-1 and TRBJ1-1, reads SAVISQKPSRDICQRGTSLTIQCQVDSQVTMMFWYRQQPGQSLTLIATANQGSEATYESGFVIDKFPISRPNLTFSTLTVSNMSPEDSSIYLCSVAQGWGMGTEAFFGQGTRLTVV.